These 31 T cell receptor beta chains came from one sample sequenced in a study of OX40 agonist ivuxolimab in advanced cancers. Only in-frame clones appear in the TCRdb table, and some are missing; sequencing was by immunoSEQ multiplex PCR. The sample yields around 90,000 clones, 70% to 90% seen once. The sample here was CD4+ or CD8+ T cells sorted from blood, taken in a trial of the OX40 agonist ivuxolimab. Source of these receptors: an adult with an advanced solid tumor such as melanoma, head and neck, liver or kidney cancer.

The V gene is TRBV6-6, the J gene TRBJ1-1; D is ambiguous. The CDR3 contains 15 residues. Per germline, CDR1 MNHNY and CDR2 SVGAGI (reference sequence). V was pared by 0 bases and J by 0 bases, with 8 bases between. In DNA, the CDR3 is TGTGCCAGCAGTTACTCAGGTGTTATGAACACTGAAGCTTTCTTT. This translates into CASSYSGVMNTEAFF.

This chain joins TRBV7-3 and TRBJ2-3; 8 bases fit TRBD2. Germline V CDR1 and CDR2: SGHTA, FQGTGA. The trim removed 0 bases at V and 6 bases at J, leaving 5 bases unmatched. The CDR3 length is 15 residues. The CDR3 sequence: CASSLTQAGVDTQYF. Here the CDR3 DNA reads TGTGCCAGCAGCTTAACCCAAGCGGGAGTGGATACGCAGTATTTT.

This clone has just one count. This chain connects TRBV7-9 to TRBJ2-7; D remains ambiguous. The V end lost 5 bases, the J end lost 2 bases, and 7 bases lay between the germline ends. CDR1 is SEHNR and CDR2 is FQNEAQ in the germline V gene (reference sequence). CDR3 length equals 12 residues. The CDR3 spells CASSPDPYEQYF. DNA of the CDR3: TGTGCCAGCAGCCCCGATCCCTACGAGCAGTACTTC.

The CDR3 here is CASSPQQVSSFYEQYF. The CDR3 DNA is TGTGCCAGCTCACCACAACAGGTCTCTAGTTTCTACGAGCAGTACTTC. The chain carries TRBV18 and TRBJ2-7, with D possibly being TRBD1 (5 bases). The ends were cut back, 1 base at V and 3 bases at J, with 16 bases in the middle. The germline CDR1 and CDR2 sequences are KGHSH and LQKENI. The CDR3 contains 16 residues.

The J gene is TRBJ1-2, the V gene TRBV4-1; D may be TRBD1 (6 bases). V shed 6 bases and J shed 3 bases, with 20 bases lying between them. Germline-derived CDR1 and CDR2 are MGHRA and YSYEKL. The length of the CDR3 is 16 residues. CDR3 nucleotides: TGCGCCAGCAGACACGCCCCGACAGGTATGGACTATGGCTACACCTTC. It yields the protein CASRHAPTGMDYGYTF.

The DNA for the CDR3 is TGTGCCATCAGAATATCGAACACTGAAGCTTTCTTT. Residues: CAIRISNTEAFF. The chain employs TRBV10-3 and TRBJ1-1; D call uncertain. The V gene lost 6 bases and the J gene lost 1 base, with 6 bases spanning the gap. Germline V gives CDR1 ENHRY, CDR2 SYGVKD. The CDR3 consists of 12 residues.

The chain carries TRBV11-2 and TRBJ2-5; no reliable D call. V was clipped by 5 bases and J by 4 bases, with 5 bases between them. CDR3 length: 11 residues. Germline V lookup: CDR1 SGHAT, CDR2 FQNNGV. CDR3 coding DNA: TGTGCCAGCAGCACTCGAGAGACCCAGTACTTC. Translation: CASSTRETQYF.

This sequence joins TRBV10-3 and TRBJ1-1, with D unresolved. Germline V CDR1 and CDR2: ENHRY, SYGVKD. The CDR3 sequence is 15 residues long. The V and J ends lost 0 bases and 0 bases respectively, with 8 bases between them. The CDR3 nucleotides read TGTGCCATCAGTGAGTCGCCCGGGGTGAACACTGAAGCTTTCTTT. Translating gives CAISESPGVNTEAFF.

The chain's CDR3 is CASSVTSAPKNIQYF. CDR3 in DNA: TGTGCCAGCAGTGTTACTAGCGCACCCAAAAACATTCAGTACTTC. The V call is TRBV2, the J call TRBJ2-4; 7 nucleotides line up with TRBD2. CDR1 and CDR2 from the germline V gene are SNHLY and FYNNEI. V trimming: 4 bases; J trimming: 2 bases; junction bases outside the gene matches: 5. The CDR3 covers 15 residues.

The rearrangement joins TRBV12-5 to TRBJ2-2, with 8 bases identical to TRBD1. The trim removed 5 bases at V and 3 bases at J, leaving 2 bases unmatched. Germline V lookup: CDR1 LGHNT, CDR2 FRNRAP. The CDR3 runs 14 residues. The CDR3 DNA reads TGTGCTAGTGGTCAACAGGGGGACACCGGGGAGCTGTTTTTT. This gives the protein CASGQQGDTGELFF.

The CDR3 nucleotides are TGTGCCAGCAGTGGAACTAGCGGGAGAGGCCAAGAGACCCAGTACTTC. It is translated as CASSGTSGRGQETQYF. The V call is TRBV27, the J call TRBJ2-5; 11 bases fit TRBD2. Germline CDR1 reads MNHEY; CDR2 reads SMNVEV (reference sequence). V dropped 5 bases and J dropped 1; count of bases not matched to a gene: 6. This CDR3 contains 16 residues.

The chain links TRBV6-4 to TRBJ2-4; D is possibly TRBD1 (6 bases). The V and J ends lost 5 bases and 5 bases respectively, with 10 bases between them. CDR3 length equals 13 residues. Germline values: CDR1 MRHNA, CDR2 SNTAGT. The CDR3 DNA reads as TGTGCCAGCAGTTACGGACAGCAAAACATTCAGTACTTC. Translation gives CASSYGQQNIQYF.

CDR3 sequence (DNA): TGTGCCAGCAGTTTGAGGGAGACAGGGAACAATCAGCCCCAGCATTTT. Residues: CASSLRETGNNQPQHF. The gene calls are TRBV28 and TRBJ1-5; 7 bases match TRBD1. V shed 3 bases, J shed 3 bases, and the junction held 8 bases outside the gene matches. This CDR3 has 16 residues. Germline V gene data show CDR1 as MDHEN and CDR2 as SYDVKM. The whole variable domain, remainder taken from reference TRBV28 and TRBJ1-5, is DVKVTQSSRYLVKRTGEKVFLECVQDMDHENMFWYRQDPGLGLRLIYFSYDVKMKEKGDIPEGYSVSREKKERFSLILESASTNQTSMYLCASSLRETGNNQPQHFGDGTRLSIL.

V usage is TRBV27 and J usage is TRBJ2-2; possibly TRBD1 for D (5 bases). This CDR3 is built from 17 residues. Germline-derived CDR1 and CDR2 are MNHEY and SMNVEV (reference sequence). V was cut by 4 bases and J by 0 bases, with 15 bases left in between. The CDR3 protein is CASSWGVFHPNTGELFF. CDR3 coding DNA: TGTGCCAGCAGTTGGGGCGTATTCCACCCGAACACCGGGGAGCTGTTTTTT.

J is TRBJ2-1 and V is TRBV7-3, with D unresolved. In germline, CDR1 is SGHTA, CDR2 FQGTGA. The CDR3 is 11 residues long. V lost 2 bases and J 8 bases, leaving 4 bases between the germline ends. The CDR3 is CASSLGDEQFF. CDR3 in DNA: TGTGCCAGCAGCTTAGGGGATGAGCAGTTCTTC.

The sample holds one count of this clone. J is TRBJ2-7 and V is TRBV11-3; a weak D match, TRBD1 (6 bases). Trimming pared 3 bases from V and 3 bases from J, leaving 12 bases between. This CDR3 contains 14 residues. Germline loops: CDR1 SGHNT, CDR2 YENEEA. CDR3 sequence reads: CASSFTGPVYEQYF. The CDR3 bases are TGTGCCAGCAGCTTTACAGGGCCTGTCTACGAGCAGTACTTC.

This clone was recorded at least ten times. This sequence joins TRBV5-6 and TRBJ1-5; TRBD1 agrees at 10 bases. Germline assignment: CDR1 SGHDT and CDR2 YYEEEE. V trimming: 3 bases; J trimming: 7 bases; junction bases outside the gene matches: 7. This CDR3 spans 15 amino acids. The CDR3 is CASSWYGQGGQPQHF. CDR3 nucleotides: TGTGCCAGCAGCTGGTACGGACAGGGGGGACAGCCCCAGCATTTT. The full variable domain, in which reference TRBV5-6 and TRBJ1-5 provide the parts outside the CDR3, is DAGVTQSPTHLIKTRGQQVTLRCSPKSGHDTVSWYQQALGQGPQFIFQYYEEEERQRGNFPDRFSGHQFPNYSSELNVNALLLGDSALYLCASSWYGQGGQPQHFGDGTRLSIL.

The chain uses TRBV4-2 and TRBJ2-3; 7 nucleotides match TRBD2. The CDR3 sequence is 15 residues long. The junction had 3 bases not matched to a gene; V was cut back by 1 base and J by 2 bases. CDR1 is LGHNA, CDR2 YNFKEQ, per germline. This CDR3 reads CASSQGGLLTDTQYF. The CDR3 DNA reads TGTGCCAGCAGCCAAGGGGGACTACTCACAGATACGCAGTATTTT.

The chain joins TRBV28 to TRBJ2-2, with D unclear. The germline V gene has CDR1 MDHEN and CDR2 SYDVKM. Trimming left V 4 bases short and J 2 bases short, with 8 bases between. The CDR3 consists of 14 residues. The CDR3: CASSWGFNTGELFF. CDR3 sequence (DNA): TGTGCCAGCAGTTGGGGATTTAACACCGGGGAGCTGTTTTTT.

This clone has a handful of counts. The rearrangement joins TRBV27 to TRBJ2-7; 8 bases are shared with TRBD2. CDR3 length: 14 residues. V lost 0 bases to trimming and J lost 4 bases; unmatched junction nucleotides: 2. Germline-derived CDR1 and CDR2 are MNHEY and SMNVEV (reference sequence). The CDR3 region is CASSLSASGYEQYF. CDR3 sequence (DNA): TGTGCCAGCAGTTTATCTGCTAGCGGGTACGAGCAGTACTTC.

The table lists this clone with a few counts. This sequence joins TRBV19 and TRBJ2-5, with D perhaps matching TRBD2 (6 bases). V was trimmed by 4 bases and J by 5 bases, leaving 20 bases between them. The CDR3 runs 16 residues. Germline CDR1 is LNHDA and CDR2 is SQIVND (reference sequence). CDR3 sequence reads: CASSRGRETTGETQYF. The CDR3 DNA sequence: TGTGCCAGTAGTAGGGGACGGGAGACGACCGGGGAGACCCAGTACTTC.

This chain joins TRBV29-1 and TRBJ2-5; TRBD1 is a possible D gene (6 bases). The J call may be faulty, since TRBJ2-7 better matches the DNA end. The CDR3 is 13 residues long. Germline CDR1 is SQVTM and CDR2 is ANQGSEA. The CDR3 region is CSVTGTSSYEQYF. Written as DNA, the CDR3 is TGCAGCGTCACGGGGACATCCTCCTACGAGCAGTACTTC.

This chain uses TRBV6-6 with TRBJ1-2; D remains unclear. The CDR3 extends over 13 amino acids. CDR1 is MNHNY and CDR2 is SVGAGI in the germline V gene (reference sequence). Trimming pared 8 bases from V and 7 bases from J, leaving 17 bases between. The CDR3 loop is CASGLGTAGGYTF. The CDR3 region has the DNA TGTGCCAGCGGGCTTGGAACGGCCGGTGGCTACACCTTC.

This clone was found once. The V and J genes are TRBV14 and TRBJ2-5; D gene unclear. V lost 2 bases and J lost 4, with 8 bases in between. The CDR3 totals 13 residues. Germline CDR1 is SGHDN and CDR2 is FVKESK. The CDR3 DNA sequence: TGTGCCAGCAGCCAACTGGCACCAGAGACCCAGTACTTC. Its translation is CASSQLAPETQYF.

The CDR3 DNA reads as TGCGCCAGCAGCCAAGGGCCAGCGGGAGGGTTTCAAGAGACCCAGTACTTC. This gives the protein CASSQGPAGGFQETQYF. The rearrangement links TRBV4-1 to TRBJ2-5; 10 bases agree with TRBD2. V shed 1 base, J shed 2 bases, and the junction held 7 bases outside the gene matches. Germline lookup yields CDR1 MGHRA and CDR2 YSYEKL. The CDR3 contains 17 residues.

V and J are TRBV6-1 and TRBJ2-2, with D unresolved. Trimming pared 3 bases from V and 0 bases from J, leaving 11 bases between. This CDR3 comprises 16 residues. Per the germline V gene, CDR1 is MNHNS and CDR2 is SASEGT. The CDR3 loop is CASSEKSAPNTGELFF. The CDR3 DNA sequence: TGTGCCAGCAGTGAGAAGTCGGCCCCGAACACCGGGGAGCTGTTTTTT.

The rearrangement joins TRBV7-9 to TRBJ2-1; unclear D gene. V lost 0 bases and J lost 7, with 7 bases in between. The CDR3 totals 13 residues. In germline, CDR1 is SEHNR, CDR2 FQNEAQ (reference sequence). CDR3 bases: TGTGCCAGCAGCTTAGCCCCTTGGAATGAGCAGTTCTTC. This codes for CASSLAPWNEQFF.

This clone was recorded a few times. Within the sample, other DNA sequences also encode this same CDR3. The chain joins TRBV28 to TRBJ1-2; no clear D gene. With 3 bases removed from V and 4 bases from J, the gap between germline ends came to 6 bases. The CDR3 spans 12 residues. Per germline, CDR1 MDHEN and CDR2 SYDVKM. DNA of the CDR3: TGTGCCAGCAGTTTTGGATCCTATGGCTACACCTTC. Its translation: CASSFGSYGYTF.

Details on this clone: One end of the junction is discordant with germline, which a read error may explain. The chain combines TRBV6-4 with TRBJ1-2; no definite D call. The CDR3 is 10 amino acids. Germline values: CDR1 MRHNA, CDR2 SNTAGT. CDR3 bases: TGTGCCAGCAGGAGTGTAAGGGCATTCTTC. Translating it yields CASRSVRAFF.

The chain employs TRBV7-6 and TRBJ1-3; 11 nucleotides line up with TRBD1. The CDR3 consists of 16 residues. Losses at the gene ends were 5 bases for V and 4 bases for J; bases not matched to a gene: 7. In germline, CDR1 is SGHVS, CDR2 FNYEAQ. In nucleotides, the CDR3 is TGTGCCAGCAGCCTCGGACAGGGGGCGGCAGGAAACACCATATATTTT. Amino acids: CASSLGQGAAGNTIYF.

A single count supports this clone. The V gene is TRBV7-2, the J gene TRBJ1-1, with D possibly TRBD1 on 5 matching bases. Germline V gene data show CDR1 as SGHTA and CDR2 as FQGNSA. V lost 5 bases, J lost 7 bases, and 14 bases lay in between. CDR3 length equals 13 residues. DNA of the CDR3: TGTGCCAGCAGCCCAGACAGCACCCTTGAAGCTTTCTTT. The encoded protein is CASSPDSTLEAFF. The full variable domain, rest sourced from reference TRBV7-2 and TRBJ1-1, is GAGVSQSPSNKVTEKGKDVELRCDPISGHTALYWYRQSLGQGLEFLIYFQGNSAPDKSGLPSDRFSAERTGGSVSTLTIQRTQQEDSAVYLCASSPDSTLEAFFGQGTRLTVV.